The next 26 T cell receptor beta chains were all read from a single sample in a study of vaccination effects on CD4 cells after COVID-19. No antigen is known for these receptors. Produced via immunoSEQ multiplex PCR; TCRdb's table is partial and in-frame only. The table includes 24,000 or so clones, 69% detected once. Using viral peptide pools, the ViraFEST assay grew out antigen-specific CD4+ T cells prior to sequencing. Investigators separated out CD4+ T cells once 10 days of culture had passed. The person's infection with SARS-CoV-2, confirmed by PCR, took place between March and December 2020. This sample comprised CD4+ T cells from PBMCs cultured with SARS-CoV-2 spike peptides, obtained before COVID-19 vaccination. The receptors were gathered from a human donor who had a prior SARS-CoV-2 infection.

The V gene is TRBV5-4, the J gene TRBJ1-1; D possibly corresponds to TRBD1 (6 bases). The V and J ends lost 3 bases and 1 base respectively, with 16 bases between them. Germline V CDR1 and CDR2: SGHNT, YYREEE (reference sequence). This CDR3 is built from 16 residues. The CDR3 protein is CASSSLGGTSNTEAFF. CDR3 DNA: TGTGCCAGCAGCTCGCTAGGGGGGACCTCGAACACTGAAGCTTTCTTT.

This clone has just a few counts. The chain has TRBV12-3 or TRBV12-4 and TRBJ1-1, with D hard to call. This CDR3 has 13 amino acids. V lost 6 bases and J lost 7, with 15 bases in between. The CDR3 region has the DNA TGTGCCAGCAGGGTTTTGGGGATACGTGAAGCTTTCTTT. Translation gives CASRVLGIREAFF.

The chain has TRBV5-1 and TRBJ2-5; 8 bases fit TRBD2. CDR1 and CDR2 (germline): SGHRS, YFSETQ. With 2 bases clipped from V and 2 bases from J, the junction kept 5 bases outside the gene matches. This CDR3 region has 15 residues. The CDR3 DNA sequence: TGCGCCAGCAGCTTTACGACTAGCGCACAAGAGACCCAGTACTTC. Protein: CASSFTTSAQETQYF.

The V call is TRBV25-1, the J call TRBJ2-3, with TRBD2 matching 8 bases. The CDR3 has 12 amino acids. V dropped 11 bases and J dropped 9; count of bases not matched to a gene: 10. Looked up from germline, CDR1 is MGHDK and CDR2 is SYGVNS. The CDR3 nucleotides are TGTGCCGCCGGGGGGGGAGTCGGCACGCAGTATTTT. This sequence encodes CAAGGGVGTQYF.

The chain recombines TRBV7-9 with TRBJ1-1; D ambiguous. Germline values: CDR1 SEHNR, CDR2 FQNEAQ (reference sequence). The CDR3 runs to 14 residues. Trimming removed 0 bases at V and 1 base at J, with 6 bases between. CDR3 sequence (DNA): TGTGCCAGCAGCTTAGCGCAGGCGAACACTGAAGCTTTCTTT. Protein product: CASSLAQANTEAFF.

The rearrangement joins TRBV5-1 to TRBJ1-2, with D tentatively TRBD1 (5 bases). Germline V gene lookup returns CDR1 SGHRS and CDR2 YFSETQ. Trimming removed 6 bases at V and 8 bases at J, with 14 bases between. The CDR3 has 12 amino acids. This CDR3 is CASTLARGGYTF. The CDR3 nucleotides are TGCGCCAGCACCCTCGCGAGGGGCGGCTACACCTTC.

The genes are TRBV3-1 (or the pseudogene TRBV3-2) and TRBJ2-1; 13 nucleotides align to TRBD2. The V gene end was trimmed by 9 bases and the J gene end by 7 bases; junction bases not matched to a gene: 6. This CDR3 is 14 amino acids long. Germline-derived CDR1 and CDR2 are LGHDT and YNNKEL (reference sequence). CDR3 loop: CASLLAGGPNEQFF. CDR3 in DNA: TGTGCCAGTCTACTAGCGGGAGGGCCTAATGAGCAGTTCTTC.

V is TRBV6-2 or TRBV6-3 and J is TRBJ1-1; no clear D. The germline V and J ends were trimmed by 5 bases and 1 base, with 11 bases remaining between them. There are 14 residues in the CDR3. The V gene's germline CDR1 is MNHEY and CDR2 SVGEGT. The CDR3 is CASSEHGKNTEAFF. CDR3 sequence (DNA): TGTGCCAGCAGTGAGCACGGGAAGAACACTGAAGCTTTCTTT.

The gene calls are TRBV14 and TRBJ2-5; D unresolved. Trimming removed 0 bases at V and 3 bases at J, with 8 bases between. The CDR3 loop spans 14 amino acids. Germline V CDR1 and CDR2: SGHDN, FVKESK. CDR3 amino acids: CASSQDFWEETQYF. The CDR3 region has the DNA TGTGCCAGCAGCCAAGATTTCTGGGAAGAGACCCAGTACTTC.

The chain has TRBV4-3 and TRBJ2-2; no clear D. Trimming removed 0 bases from V and 2 bases from J, with 16 bases in between. This CDR3 contains 18 residues. The germline V gene encodes CDR1 LGHNA and CDR2 YSLEER. The DNA for the CDR3 is TGCGCCAGCAGCCAAGAAGCACCCACGCGAATAAACACCGGGGAGCTGTTTTTT. It is translated as CASSQEAPTRINTGELFF.

The gene calls are TRBV11-3 and TRBJ1-5, with 7 bases matching TRBD1. With 1 base clipped from V and 0 bases from J, the junction kept 12 bases outside the gene matches. The CDR3 is made up of 19 amino acids. Germline assignment: CDR1 SGHNT and CDR2 YENEEA. The CDR3 sequence: CASSLVGGVRDSSNQPQHF. CDR3 DNA: TGTGCCAGCAGCTTAGTTGGGGGGGTGCGGGACAGTAGCAATCAGCCCCAGCATTTT.

The chain combines TRBV12-5 with TRBJ2-5; TRBD1 matches 7 bases. The germline CDR1 and CDR2 sequences are LGHNT and FRNRAP. The CDR3 is made up of 16 amino acids. The trim removed 1 base at V and 1 base at J, leaving 6 bases unmatched. This CDR3 is CASGLGQGVPQETQYF. The CDR3 region has the DNA TGTGCTAGTGGTTTGGGACAGGGAGTCCCCCAAGAGACCCAGTACTTC.

This chain uses TRBV19 with TRBJ2-5, with 8 bases identical to TRBD2. Trimming cost V 4 bases and J 1 base; bases outside gene matches: 8. There are 16 residues in the CDR3. Looked up from germline, CDR1 is LNHDA and CDR2 is SQIVND (reference sequence). The CDR3 region is CASSKRGGLGQETQYF. The CDR3 nucleotides read TGTGCCAGTAGTAAACGGGGGGGCCTTGGCCAAGAGACCCAGTACTTC.

The V and J genes are TRBV2 and TRBJ2-1, with no clear D. Trimming left V 2 bases short and J 3 bases short, with 14 bases between. This CDR3 has 16 amino acids. Germline V gives CDR1 SNHLY, CDR2 FYNNEI. The CDR3 nucleotides are TGTGCCAGCAGTGAATGGGTAGCTGTTGGCTACAATGAGCAGTTCTTC. Protein: CASSEWVAVGYNEQFF.

The chain carries TRBV7-9 and TRBJ2-2; D ambiguous. This CDR3 comprises 14 residues. Germline V gives CDR1 SEHNR, CDR2 FQNEAQ (reference sequence). V gave up 5 bases and J gave up 6 bases, with 13 bases separating them. CDR3 coding DNA: TGTGCCAGCAGCCGACGGGTTGCAGCCGGGGAGCTGTTTTTT. It encodes CASSRRVAAGELFF.

The chain joins TRBV7-6 to TRBJ2-3; D gene ambiguous. V was trimmed by 0 bases and J by 7 bases, leaving 11 bases between them. The CDR3 spans 14 residues. In germline, CDR1 is SGHVS, CDR2 FNYEAQ. The CDR3 DNA sequence: TGTGCCAGCAGCTTAGCAGTGCAGGCAAATACGCAGTATTTT. Translated, it gives CASSLAVQANTQYF.

CDR3 DNA sequence: TGTGCCAGCAGCCCCCGCATAACGCGGGAGCACTATGGCTACACCTTC. Translated: CASSPRITREHYGYTF. This sequence joins TRBV11-2 and TRBJ1-2; D is unresolved. Germline loops: CDR1 SGHAT, CDR2 FQNNGV. V lost 5 bases, J lost 3 bases, and 19 bases lay in between. The CDR3 is 16 amino acids.

CDR3 region: CASSLAGQGPYEQYF. The CDR3 DNA follows: TGTGCCAGCAGCTTAGCTGGACAGGGACCCTACGAGCAGTACTTC. The chain uses TRBV11-3 and TRBJ2-7; 8 bases fit TRBD1. Germline values: CDR1 SGHNT, CDR2 YENEEA. This CDR3 is 15 amino acids long. Trimming removed 1 base from V and 2 bases from J; junction bases left unmatched: 4.

The CDR3 region has the DNA TGTGCCAGCAGCGGGGACCCTGGAAACACCATATATTTT. It codes for CASSGDPGNTIYF. V and J are TRBV5-4 and TRBJ1-3; a weak D match, TRBD1 (5 bases). Trimming removed 4 bases from V and 2 bases from J, with 7 bases in between. CDR3 size: 13 residues. Germline assignment: CDR1 SGHNT and CDR2 YYREEE (reference sequence).

V is TRBV30 and J is TRBJ1-2; D call uncertain. The CDR3 has 11 amino acids. In germline, CDR1 is GTSNPN, CDR2 SVGIG (reference sequence). V lost 3 bases and J 2 bases, leaving 4 bases between the germline ends. The chain's CDR3 is CAWSGNYGYTF. CDR3 in DNA: TGTGCCTGGAGCGGGAACTATGGCTACACCTTC.

The chain recombines TRBV2 with TRBJ1-5; D may be TRBD1 (5 bases). The CDR3 spans 15 residues. Germline CDR1 is SNHLY and CDR2 is FYNNEI. V was cut by 1 base and J by 0 bases, with 7 bases left in between. Written as DNA, the CDR3 is TGTGCCAGCAGTGAAGGCAGGGCTAGCAATCAGCCCCAGCATTTT. Translating gives CASSEGRASNQPQHF.

This clone turned up a few times. V and J are TRBV9 and TRBJ1-3; D possibly corresponds to TRBD1 (6 bases). The CDR3 has 15 amino acids. The V gene lost 7 bases and the J gene lost 2 bases, with 16 bases spanning the gap. Germline lookup yields CDR1 SGDLS and CDR2 YYNGEE. The CDR3: CASAEGELTGNTIYF. As DNA, the CDR3 is TGTGCCAGCGCCGAGGGGGAGTTAACTGGAAACACCATATATTTT. Full variable domain (remainder filled in from reference TRBV9 and TRBJ1-3): DSGVTQTPKHLITATGQRVTLRCSPRSGDLSVYWYQQSLDQGLQFLIQYYNGEERAKGNILERFSAQQFPDLHSELNLSSLELGDSALYFCASAEGELTGNTIYFGEGSWLTVV.

The chain combines TRBV6-1 with TRBJ2-1; maybe TRBD1 (6 bases). CDR3 length: 16 amino acids. Germline-derived CDR1 and CDR2 are MNHNS and SASEGT. V lost 3 bases and J lost 3, with 15 bases in between. This chain's CDR3 is CASSDNSRGDYNEQFF. DNA of the CDR3: TGTGCCAGCAGTGACAATAGCAGGGGCGACTACAATGAGCAGTTCTTC.

The chain has TRBV24-1 and TRBJ2-2; the match to TRBD2 covers 8 bases. The germline gives CDR1 KGHDR, CDR2 SFDVKD. Trimming removed 3 bases from V and 0 bases from J; junction bases left unmatched: 5. The CDR3 sequence is 17 residues long. CDR3 loop: CATSDGTSGTNTGELFF. In DNA, the CDR3 is TGTGCCACCAGTGATGGTACTAGCGGAACGAACACCGGGGAGCTGTTTTTT.

This clone was observed a few times. The rearrangement uses TRBV11-1 and TRBJ1-6, with a possible D match to TRBD1 (6 bases). This CDR3 contains 13 residues. Germline V gene data show CDR1 as SGHAT and CDR2 as FQDESV (reference sequence). V lost 6 bases and J lost 9, with 12 bases in between. CDR3 in DNA: TGTGCCAGCAGTCGACTAGGGGGTTCACCCCTCCACTTT. It encodes CASSRLGGSPLHF.

The sample holds one count of this clone. The rearrangement uses TRBV9 and TRBJ1-2; the match to TRBD1 covers 10 bases. The CDR3 consists of 14 residues. Germline V gene sequence: CDR1 SGDLS, CDR2 YYNGEE. With 4 bases clipped from V and 8 bases from J, the junction kept 8 bases outside the gene matches. The CDR3 region has the DNA TGTGCCAGCAGCTTCAGACAGGGGGCGCTGGGCTACACCTTC. Its translation is CASSFRQGALGYTF.